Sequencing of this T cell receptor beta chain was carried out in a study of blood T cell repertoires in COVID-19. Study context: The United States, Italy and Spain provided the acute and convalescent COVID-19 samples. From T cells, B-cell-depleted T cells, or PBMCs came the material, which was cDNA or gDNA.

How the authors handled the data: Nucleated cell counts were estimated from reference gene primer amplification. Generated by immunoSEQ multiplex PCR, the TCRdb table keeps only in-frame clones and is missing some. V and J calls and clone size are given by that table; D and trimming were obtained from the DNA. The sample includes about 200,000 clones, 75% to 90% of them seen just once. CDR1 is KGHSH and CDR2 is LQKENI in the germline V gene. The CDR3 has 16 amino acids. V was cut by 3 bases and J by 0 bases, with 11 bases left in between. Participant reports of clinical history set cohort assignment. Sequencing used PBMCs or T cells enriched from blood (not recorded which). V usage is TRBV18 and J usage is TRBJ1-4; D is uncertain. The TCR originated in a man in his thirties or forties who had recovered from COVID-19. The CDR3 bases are TGTGCCAGCTCACCTTCGTCTGGCACAACTAATGAAAAACTGTTTTTT. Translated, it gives CASSPSSGTTNEKLFF.